Shown below are 30 T cell receptor beta chains from a single sample sequenced in a study of cytomegalovirus exposure and HLA in healthy donors. PCR primers comprised 60 Vbeta and 13 Jbeta primers. Libraries were prepared by immunoSEQ multiplex PCR; TCRdb keeps only in-frame clonotypes and omits some of them. The sample lists 150,000 to 200,000 clones, approximately 85% occurring once. The material sequenced was PBMCs. These receptor sequences come from a woman aged 50 to 60 in good health and CMV-seronegative.

The chain links TRBV28 to TRBJ1-5; tentative D call: TRBD1 (5 bases). In germline, CDR1 is MDHEN, CDR2 SYDVKM. The ends were cut back, 3 bases at V and 2 bases at J, with 17 bases in the middle. CDR3 size: 17 residues. The CDR3 nucleotides read TGTGCCAGCAGTTTCACCCCCGGGGGAGGCGGCAATCAGCCCCAGCATTTT. Its translation is CASSFTPGGGGNQPQHF.

The rearrangement uses TRBV27 and TRBJ1-5; D call uncertain. CDR1 and CDR2 from the germline V gene are MNHEY and SMNVEV (reference sequence). The CDR3 sequence is 14 residues long. V lost 4 bases, J lost 2 bases, and 9 bases lay in between. CDR3 sequence (DNA): TGTGCCAGCAGTTCCCGGGAACGCAATCAGCCCCAGCATTTT. Translation: CASSSRERNQPQHF.

The chain is built from TRBV19 and TRBJ1-2, with D perhaps TRBD1 (5 bases). CDR3 size: 12 residues. Trimming cost V 4 bases and J 6 bases, with 9 bases left between them. Germline loops: CDR1 LNHDA, CDR2 SQIVND (reference sequence). CDR3 in amino acids: CASSSRVDGYTF. Written as DNA, the CDR3 is TGTGCCAGTAGTAGCAGGGTGGATGGCTACACCTTC.

The chain is built from TRBV30 and TRBJ1-1; D not certain. In germline, CDR1 is GTSNPN, CDR2 SVGIG (reference sequence). V shed 1 base and J shed 4 bases, with 13 bases lying between them. This CDR3 comprises 14 residues. The CDR3 DNA is TGTGCCTGGAGTGCAGGCAGCGCGGGCACTGAAGCTTTCTTT. The encoded protein is CAWSAGSAGTEAFF.

The chain has TRBV28 and TRBJ1-5; perhaps TRBD1 as D (6 bases). Trimming removed 5 bases at V and 0 bases at J, with 11 bases between. CDR1 and CDR2 from the germline V gene are MDHEN and SYDVKM. The CDR3 covers 15 residues. CDR3 sequence: CASSGDISSNQPQHF. The CDR3 coding sequence is TGTGCCAGCAGTGGGGACATATCTAGCAATCAGCCCCAGCATTTT.

V gene TRBV28 combines with J gene TRBJ2-2; maybe TRBD2 (7 bases). The CDR3 runs to 15 residues. Germline CDR1 is MDHEN and CDR2 is SYDVKM. The V end lost 6 bases, the J end lost 3 bases, and 14 bases lay between the germline ends. In nucleotides, the CDR3 is TGTGCCAGCAGGGCTGGGGGGGCTTACACCGGGGAGCTGTTTTTT. The encoded protein is CASRAGGAYTGELFF.

The chain is built from TRBV30 and TRBJ1-1; the D is unclear. This CDR3 has 14 amino acids. CDR1 and CDR2 from the germline V gene are GTSNPN and SVGIG (reference sequence). The V end was cut by 0 bases, the J end by 0 bases, with 8 bases between. The CDR3 loop is CAWSVAAMNTEAFF. The DNA of the CDR3 is TGTGCCTGGAGTGTAGCGGCCATGAACACTGAAGCTTTCTTT.

The CDR3 coding sequence is TGTGCCAGCACCGGACAGGTTAACACCGGGGAGCTGTTTTTT. The encoded protein is CASTGQVNTGELFF. This rearrangement joins TRBV6-5 to TRBJ2-2; TRBD1 aligns across 7 bases. V gave up 7 bases and J gave up 2 bases; unmatched junction bases: 4. The CDR3 is 14 residues long. Germline V gene lookup returns CDR1 MNHEY and CDR2 SVGAGI.

The chain couples TRBV28 to TRBJ1-3, with 8 bases identical to TRBD1. The V and J ends lost 7 bases and 2 bases, in that order; junction bases with no gene match: 7. Germline V gene lookup returns CDR1 MDHEN and CDR2 SYDVKM. The CDR3 has 15 residues. CDR3 region: CASIPDRVTGNTIYF. The DNA for the CDR3 is TGTGCCAGCATCCCGGACAGGGTAACTGGAAACACCATATATTTT.

The rearrangement links TRBV7-6 to TRBJ2-5; 9 bases agree with TRBD2. The V segment lost 1 base and the J segment 5 bases; nucleotides outside the gene matches: 8. CDR3 size: 16 residues. Germline CDR1 is SGHVS and CDR2 is FNYEAQ. The CDR3 region has the DNA TGTGCCAGCAGCTTAGGGTTAGCGGGAGTGGGTGAGACCCAGTACTTC. Encoded protein: CASSLGLAGVGETQYF.

This clone has just a few counts. The sample contains more than one DNA sequence encoding this CDR3. The rearrangement uses TRBV5-1 and TRBJ1-2; TRBD1 agrees at 7 bases. The CDR3 is 12 amino acids. V was pared by 0 bases and J by 7 bases, with 0 bases of the junction left unmatched. The germline gives CDR1 SGHRS, CDR2 YFSETQ. CDR3 region: CASSLDRGGYTF. The CDR3 DNA follows: TGCGCCAGCAGCTTGGACAGGGGTGGCTACACCTTC.

V usage is TRBV7-2 and J usage is TRBJ2-1; D is uncertain. CDR1 and CDR2 from the germline V gene are SGHTA and FQGNSA. The CDR3 runs 15 residues. V dropped 1 base and J dropped 3 bases, with 10 bases sitting between them. For the CDR3, the DNA is TGTGCCAGCAGCTTAGGTGAGGCGCACTACAATGAGCAGTTCTTC. Its protein is CASSLGEAHYNEQFF. Based on the CDR3 plus reference TRBV7-2 and TRBJ2-1, the full variable domain is GAGVSQSPSNKVTEKGKDVELRCDPISGHTALYWYRQSLGQGLEFLIYFQGNSAPDKSGLPSDRFSAERTGGSVSTLTIQRTQQEDSAVYLCASSLGEAHYNEQFFGPGTRLTVL.

This chain connects TRBV28 to TRBJ1-1; a possible D gene is TRBD1 (6 bases). The ends were cut back, 10 bases at V and 2 bases at J, with 20 bases in the middle. CDR3 length: 15 residues. CDR1 is MDHEN and CDR2 is SYDVKM in the germline V gene. The CDR3 here is CATRLPTGINTEAFF. CDR3 DNA sequence: TGTGCCACTCGCCTGCCGACAGGAATAAACACTGAAGCTTTCTTT. The full variable domain, its missing parts supplied by reference TRBV28 and TRBJ1-1, is DVKVTQSSRYLVKRTGEKVFLECVQDMDHENMFWYRQDPGLGLRLIYFSYDVKMKEKGDIPEGYSVSREKKERFSLILESASTNQTSMYLCATRLPTGINTEAFFGQGTRLTVV.

V is TRBV19 and J is TRBJ2-3; 8 bases line up with TRBD2. Germline V gene data show CDR1 as LNHDA and CDR2 as SQIVND (reference sequence). V lost 6 bases, J lost 2 bases, and 13 bases stayed unmatched. The CDR3 is 17 amino acids. CDR3: CASSPLTSAAYTDTQYF. The CDR3 DNA reads TGTGCCAGTAGCCCTTTGACTAGCGCAGCGTACACAGATACGCAGTATTTT.

The V and J genes are TRBV29-1 and TRBJ2-3; 7 bases are shared with TRBD2. The V and J ends lost 1 base and 5 bases, in that order; junction bases with no gene match: 9. There are 15 residues in the CDR3. CDR1 is SQVTM, CDR2 ANQGSEA, per germline. CDR3 sequence (DNA): TGCAGCGTTGAAGCTGGCGGGAGTTGGAAAGATACGCAGTATTTT. This translates into CSVEAGGSWKDTQYF.

The V and J genes are TRBV19 and TRBJ1-2; D is unresolved. The CDR3 consists of 13 residues. The V gene lost 6 bases and the J gene lost 3 bases, with 11 bases spanning the gap. The germline V gene encodes CDR1 LNHDA and CDR2 SQIVND (reference sequence). CDR3 bases: TGTGCCAGTAGGGGTATGGGCGACTATGGCTACACCTTC. Its protein is CASRGMGDYGYTF.

The rearrangement links TRBV28 to TRBJ2-2, with a weak D call TRBD2 (5 bases). The CDR3 extends over 15 amino acids. The V gene's germline CDR1 is MDHEN and CDR2 SYDVKM. V dropped 5 bases and J dropped 4 bases, with 14 bases sitting between them. This CDR3 is CASSLGGYVTGELFF. CDR3 nucleotide sequence: TGTGCCAGCAGTCTTGGAGGATACGTCACCGGGGAGCTGTTTTTT.

This clone was detected only a few times. The chain uses TRBV28 and TRBJ1-5, with a possible D match to TRBD1 (5 bases). V lost 7 bases and J 0 bases, leaving 13 bases between the germline ends. The germline V gene encodes CDR1 MDHEN and CDR2 SYDVKM. The CDR3 has 15 amino acids. The CDR3 coding sequence is TGTGCCAGCATCAAACTCCAGGGTAGCAATCAGCCCCAGCATTTT. This codes for CASIKLQGSNQPQHF.

The chain couples TRBV6-6 to TRBJ2-3; TRBD2 matches at 8 bases. This CDR3 contains 16 residues. Unmatched junction bases numbered 12, after V lost 7 bases and J lost 3 bases. Germline-derived CDR1 and CDR2 are MNHNY and SVGAGI (reference sequence). The CDR3 loop reads CASNKRAGGSTDTQYF. The CDR3 DNA reads TGTGCCAGCAACAAGAGGGCGGGAGGTTCGACAGATACGCAGTATTTT.

The chain recombines TRBV4-1 with TRBJ2-5, with TRBD2 matching 11 bases. Germline V gene sequence: CDR1 MGHRA, CDR2 YSYEKL. V lost 3 bases to trimming and J lost 2 bases; unmatched junction nucleotides: 11. The CDR3 is 18 amino acids. The CDR3 sequence: CASSHRFPGLADQETQYF. The CDR3 DNA reads as TGCGCCAGCAGCCATCGATTCCCGGGACTAGCGGATCAAGAGACCCAGTACTTC.

The chain recombines TRBV6-1 with TRBJ1-1; D gene unclear. Trimming pared 6 bases from V and 1 base from J, leaving 15 bases between. From germline, CDR1 is MNHNS and CDR2 SASEGT. The CDR3 covers 15 residues. CDR3 region: CASSARGLENTEAFF. In DNA, the CDR3 is TGTGCCAGCAGCGCCCGAGGGCTGGAGAACACTGAAGCTTTCTTT.

The rearrangement links TRBV19 to TRBJ1-4; TRBD1 agrees at 8 bases. CDR1 is LNHDA and CDR2 is SQIVND in the germline V gene (reference sequence). Losses at the gene ends were 4 bases for V and 8 bases for J; bases not matched to a gene: 9. CDR3 length: 15 amino acids. The CDR3 loop reads CASSTARGRGEKLFF. The CDR3 DNA follows: TGTGCCAGTAGTACCGCCAGGGGGCGCGGAGAAAAACTGTTTTTT.

The chain employs TRBV11-1 and TRBJ2-5; TRBD1 matches at 9 bases. This CDR3 spans 14 amino acids. The germline V gene encodes CDR1 SGHAT and CDR2 FQDESV (reference sequence). The V gene end was trimmed by 5 bases and the J gene end by 1 base; junction bases not matched to a gene: 2. The CDR3 coding sequence is TGTGCCAGCAGCCGGGACAGGGTCCAAGAGACCCAGTACTTC. Its protein product is CASSRDRVQETQYF.

This sequence joins TRBV7-2 and TRBJ2-7; 14 positions agree with TRBD2. In germline, CDR1 is SGHTA, CDR2 FQGNSA. V gave up 5 bases and J gave up 4 bases; unmatched junction bases: 4. This CDR3 spans 15 amino acids. CDR3 DNA sequence: TGTGCCAGCAGCACCGGACTAGCGGGGGGTTACGAGCAGTACTTC. It is translated as CASSTGLAGGYEQYF. Supplemented by reference TRBV7-2 and TRBJ2-7, the full variable domain reads GAGVSQSPSNKVTEKGKDVELRCDPISGHTALYWYRQSLGQGLEFLIYFQGNSAPDKSGLPSDRFSAERTGGSVSTLTIQRTQQEDSAVYLCASSTGLAGGYEQYFGPGTRLTVT.

The chain links TRBV6-5 to TRBJ2-7; D gene ambiguous. The germline V gene encodes CDR1 MNHEY and CDR2 SVGAGI. This CDR3 contains 14 residues. Trimming left V 6 bases short and J 2 bases short, with 14 bases between. This chain's CDR3 is CASSLVQAPYEQYF. For the CDR3, the DNA is TGTGCCAGCAGCCTGGTTCAGGCCCCCTACGAGCAGTACTTC.

This chain connects TRBV5-1 to TRBJ2-1; TRBD2 might be the D (6 bases). Trimming stripped 4 bases from V and 1 base from J, with 15 bases between. CDR1 is SGHRS, CDR2 YFSETQ, per germline. The CDR3 sequence is 16 residues long. DNA of the CDR3: TGCGCCAGCAGCCTATACGGGAGTAGATCCTACAATGAGCAGTTCTTC. It codes for CASSLYGSRSYNEQFF.

In DNA, the CDR3 is TGTGCCAGCAGCACCTCCGACAGGAGAGCTAACTATGGCTACACCTTC. This gives the protein CASSTSDRRANYGYTF. The chain couples TRBV7-8 to TRBJ1-2; D might be TRBD1 (6 bases). The CDR3 is made up of 16 amino acids. CDR1 is SGHVS, CDR2 FQNEAQ, per germline. Between the trimmed V and J ends, which lost 5 bases and 0 bases, there was a span of 16 bases. The whole variable domain, remainder taken from reference TRBV7-8 and TRBJ1-2, is GAGVSQSPRYKVAKRGQDVALRCDPISGHVSLFWYQQALGQGPEFLTYFQNEAQLDKSGLPSDRFFAERPEGSVSTLKIQRTQQEDSAVYLCASSTSDRRANYGYTFGSGTRLTVV.

This clone was seen a single time. This rearrangement joins TRBV5-6 to TRBJ2-7; tentatively, D is TRBD1 (6 bases). CDR3 size: 13 residues. Trimming shortened V by 4 bases and J by 4 bases, and 12 bases separated the two germline ends. The germline CDR1 and CDR2 sequences are SGHDT and YYEEEE. Written as DNA, the CDR3 is TGTGCCAGCAGCCCCCAGGGGCTTTACGAGCAGTACTTC. This codes for CASSPQGLYEQYF. Full variable domain (remainder filled in from reference TRBV5-6 and TRBJ2-7): DAGVTQSPTHLIKTRGQQVTLRCSPKSGHDTVSWYQQALGQGPQFIFQYYEEEERQRGNFPDRFSGHQFPNYSSELNVNALLLGDSALYLCASSPQGLYEQYFGPGTRLTVT.

CDR3 DNA: TGTGCCTGGGAAATCAGGGGGTCCACTGAAGCTTTCTTT. Translating it yields CAWEIRGSTEAFF. This chain uses TRBV30 with TRBJ1-1; TRBD1 matches 7 bases. Germline V gives CDR1 GTSNPN, CDR2 SVGIG (reference sequence). The CDR3 loop spans 13 amino acids. V dropped 5 bases and J dropped 4; count of bases not matched to a gene: 7.

The gene calls are TRBV16 and TRBJ2-1, with 15 bases identical to TRBD2. With 1 base clipped from V and 7 bases from J, the junction kept 5 bases outside the gene matches. There are 17 residues in the CDR3. Germline CDR1 reads KGHSY; CDR2 reads FQNENV. The CDR3 DNA reads as TGTGCCAGCAGCCAATTCAAGGGGACTAGCGGGAGGAATGAGCAGTTCTTC. Its translation is CASSQFKGTSGRNEQFF. Full variable domain (rest looked up from reference TRBV16 and TRBJ2-1): GEEVAQTPKHLVRGEGQKAKLYCAPIKGHSYVFWYQQVLKNEFKFLISFQNENVFDETGMPKERFSAKCLPNSPCSLEIQATKLEDSAVYFCASSQFKGTSGRNEQFFGPGTRLTVL.